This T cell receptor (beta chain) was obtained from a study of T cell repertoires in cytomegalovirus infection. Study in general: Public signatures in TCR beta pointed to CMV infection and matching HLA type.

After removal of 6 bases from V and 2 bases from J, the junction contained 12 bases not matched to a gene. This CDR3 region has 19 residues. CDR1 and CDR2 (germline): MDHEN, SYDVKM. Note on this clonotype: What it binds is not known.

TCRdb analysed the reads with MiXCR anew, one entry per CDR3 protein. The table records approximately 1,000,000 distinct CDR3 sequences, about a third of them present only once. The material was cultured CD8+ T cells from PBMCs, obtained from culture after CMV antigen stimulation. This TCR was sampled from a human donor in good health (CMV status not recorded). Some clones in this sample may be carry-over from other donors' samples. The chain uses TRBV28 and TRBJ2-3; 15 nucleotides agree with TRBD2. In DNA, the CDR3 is TGTGCCAGCAGAGGAGCCCCATGGACTAGCGGGGGGGTCACAGATACGCAGTATTTT. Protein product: CASRGAPWTSGGVTDTQYF.